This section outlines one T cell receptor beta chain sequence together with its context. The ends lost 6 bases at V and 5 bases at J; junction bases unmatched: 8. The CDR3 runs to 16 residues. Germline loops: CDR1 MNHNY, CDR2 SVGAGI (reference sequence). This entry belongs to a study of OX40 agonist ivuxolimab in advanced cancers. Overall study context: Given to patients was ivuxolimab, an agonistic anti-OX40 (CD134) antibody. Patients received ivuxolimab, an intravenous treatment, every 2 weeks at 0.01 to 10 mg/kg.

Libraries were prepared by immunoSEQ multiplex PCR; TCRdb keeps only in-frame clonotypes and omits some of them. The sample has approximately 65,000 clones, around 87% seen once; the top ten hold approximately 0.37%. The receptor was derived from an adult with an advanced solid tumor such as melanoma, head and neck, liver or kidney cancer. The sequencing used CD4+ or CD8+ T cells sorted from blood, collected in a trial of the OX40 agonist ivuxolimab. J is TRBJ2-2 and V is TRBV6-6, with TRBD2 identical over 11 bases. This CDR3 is CASRATSGGGTGELFF. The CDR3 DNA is TGTGCCAGCAGAGCCACTAGCGGGGGAGGAACCGGGGAGCTGTTTTTT.